This T cell receptor beta chain originates from a study of shared clonotypes between healthy human individuals. Study-wide background: A couple of female and a few male donors aged 18 to 49 were enrolled.

Profiled with immunoSEQ multiplex PCR; TCRdb holds only in-frame clones, not every one. The profile shows approximately 2.5 million clones, around nine tenths of them singletons. Unmatched junction bases numbered 8, after V lost 5 bases and J lost 2 bases. This CDR3 comprises 19 residues. Per germline, CDR1 SGHAT and CDR2 FQNNGV. Everyone who donated was a Caucasian adult who lived in Nashville, Tennessee. The receptor was derived from a young man in good health. The specimen was naive CD4+ T cells sorted from blood. Subset meaning: CD45RA+ positively selected. The rearrangement links TRBV11-2 to TRBJ2-6; 14 positions match TRBD2. CDR3 bases: TGTGCCAGCAGCGTGTGGACTAGCGGGAGGATACCTGGGGCCAACGTCCTGACTTTC. Translating gives CASSVWTSGRIPGANVLTF.